The rows below give T cell receptor beta chains drawn from one sample of a study of T cell clones after liver transplantation. Sequencing was performed with immunoSEQ multiplex PCR; in TCRdb, only in-frame clones are kept and a portion is missing. This sample yields 50,000 to 60,000 clones, of which over 60% are seen a single time; more than 7.5% belongs to the top ten. The sample was CD4+ T cells from blood, taken at the 22-month timepoint. These receptors came from a human patient who received a liver transplant. The T cells may partly be graft donor cells. Each CDR3 is given with its conserved first and last residue. D genes are given only for firm matches. Size tells how often a clone was seen (once, few, many) or the class of an expanded clone, and some rows leave it out.

D gene,J gene,clone size,V gene,CDR3 protein,CDR3 DNA
-,TRBJ1-1,-,TRBV6-5,CASSYSPDTEAFF,TGTGCCAGCAGTTACTCGCCGGACACTGAAGCTTTCTTT
TRBD1,TRBJ2-1,-,TRBV6-7,CASSYWQGAFNEQFF,TGTGCCAGCAGTTATTGGCAGGGGGCGTTTAATGAGCAGTTCTTC
TRBD1,TRBJ1-1,-,TRBV7-6,CASTLRAPGQGTNTEAFF,TGTGCCAGCACCCTTAGGGCTCCGGGACAGGGGACTAACACTGAAGCTTTCTTT
-,TRBJ1-1,few,TRBV7-8,CASRTRGYNALNTEAFF,TGTGCCAGCAGGACCAGGGGATACAACGCACTGAACACTGAAGCTTTCTTT
TRBD1,TRBJ1-5,-,TRBV29-1,CSVAGGAGQPQHF,TGCAGCGTTGCAGGGGGCGCCGGTCAGCCCCAGCATTTT
TRBD2,TRBJ2-7,-,TRBV11-3,CASSNTPGGEQYF,TGTGCCAGCAGCAATACGCCGGGAGGCGAGCAGTACTTC
-,TRBJ2-4,-,TRBV18,CASSLGESNIQYF,TGTGCCAGCTCACTAGGGGAGTCTAACATTCAGTACTTC
-,TRBJ1-6,few,TRBV5-1,CASSLEGGRNNSPLHF,TGCGCCAGCAGCTTGGAGGGGGGACGGAATAATTCACCCCTCCACTTT
-,TRBJ2-7,once,TRBV19,CASSLTLTYEQYF,TGTGCCAGTAGCCTCACCCTGACCTACGAGCAGTACTTC
-,TRBJ1-2,-,TRBV7-9,CASSSAGDRGGYTF,TGTGCCAGCAGCTCAGCCGGGGATCGGGGTGGCTACACCTTC
-,TRBJ1-1,-,TRBV7-2,CASSYWGQNTEAFF,TGTGCCAGCAGTTATTGGGGACAGAACACTGAAGCTTTCTTT
-,TRBJ2-5,-,TRBV11-2,CASSKIQGRETQYF,TGTGCCAGCAGTAAGATACAGGGTCGAGAGACCCAGTACTTC
-,TRBJ2-5,-,TRBV21-1,CASSSLETQYF,TGTGCCAGCAGCTCCCTGGAGACCCAGTACTTC
-,TRBJ2-2,few,TRBV6-5,CASSDRSRGELFF,TGTGCCAGCAGTGACAGGTCTCGTGGGGAGCTGTTTTTT
-,TRBJ1-4,-,TRBV7-9,CASSSLWAEEKLFF,TGTGCCAGCAGTTCGCTTTGGGCGGAGGAAAAACTGTTTTTT
TRBD2,TRBJ2-1,-,TRBV5-6,CASSLVGTSSYNEQFF,TGTGCCAGCAGCTTGGTTGGGACTAGCTCCTACAATGAGCAGTTCTTC
-,TRBJ1-5,-,TRBV19,CASSRTGRQPQHF,TGTGCCAGTAGTAGGACGGGGCGTCAGCCCCAGCATTTT
TRBD2,TRBJ2-5,few,TRBV10-3,CAIRGGERETQYF,TGTGCCATCAGGGGGGGGGAGCGAGAGACCCAGTACTTC
TRBD1,TRBJ2-3,-,TRBV28,CASSFRTGAVTDTQYF,TGTGCCAGCAGTTTCAGGACAGGCGCGGTAACAGATACGCAGTATTTT
-,TRBJ1-1,-,TRBV18,CASSPPSGGTEAFF,TGTGCCAGCTCACCACCGTCGGGCGGTACTGAAGCTTTCTTT
-,TRBJ2-4,-,TRBV4-1,CASSHHSLFRGIKTKNIQYF,TGCGCCAGCAGCCACCACAGTCTTTTCAGGGGTATCAAAACCAAAAACATTCAGTACTTC
-,TRBJ1-1,-,TRBV29-1,CSVGREGRNSRTEAFF,TGCAGCGTTGGCCGGGAGGGGCGGAACTCTAGGACTGAAGCTTTCTTT
-,TRBJ1-3,-,TRBV11-2,CASSQAGASGNTIYF,TGTGCCAGCAGTCAGGCGGGGGCCTCTGGAAACACCATATATTTT
-,TRBJ1-3,few,TRBV25-1,CASSALNTIYF,TGTGCCAGCAGTGCATTAAACACCATATATTTT
TRBD1,TRBJ1-2,-,TRBV6-5,CASRLGDRINYGYTF,TGTGCCAGCAGACTCGGGGACAGAATTAACTATGGCTACACCTTC
-,TRBJ1-1,-,TRBV28,CASKSGTEAFF,TGTGCCAGCAAATCGGGCACTGAAGCTTTCTTT
TRBD1,TRBJ1-1,many,TRBV11-3,CASSSTGAAAFF,TGTGCCAGCAGCTCTACAGGGGCGGCAGCTTTCTTT
-,TRBJ2-7,-,TRBV7-9,CASSLGGVSSYEQYF,TGTGCCAGCAGCTTAGGAGGGGTAAGCTCCTACGAGCAGTACTTC
TRBD2,TRBJ2-3,-,TRBV19,CASRSSGNTDTQYF,TGTGCCAGTAGATCTAGCGGGAACACAGATACGCAGTATTTT
-,TRBJ1-1,-,TRBV5-4,CASSLQGHTEAFF,TGTGCCAGCAGCCTCCAGGGCCACACTGAAGCTTTCTTT